The 27 T cell receptor beta chains below were found in one sample sequenced in a study of cytomegalovirus exposure and HLA in healthy donors. The table came from immunoSEQ multiplex PCR; TCRdb's copy has only in-frame clones and leaves some out. The sample includes over 200,000 clones, roughly 87% of them seen just once. The sample comprised PBMCs. Receptor source: a woman between 25 and 40 years old in good health and CMV-seronegative.

This clone was detected once. This chain joins TRBV2 and TRBJ2-5; a possible D gene is TRBD2 (6 bases). V was pared by 4 bases and J by 1 base, with 16 bases between. This CDR3 spans 16 amino acids. Per the germline V gene, CDR1 is SNHLY and CDR2 is FYNNEI. The CDR3 reads CASSGGGAGLQETQYF. In DNA, the CDR3 is TGTGCCAGCAGTGGGGGAGGAGCGGGCCTCCAAGAGACCCAGTACTTC.

CDR3 DNA sequence: TGTGCCAGCAGCTTAGTCAGCGGCAGTTACTTTAATGAGCAGTTCTTC. Protein sequence: CASSLVSGSYFNEQFF. The gene calls are TRBV11-2 and TRBJ2-1, with a tentative D call TRBD2 (5 bases). From germline, CDR1 is SGHAT and CDR2 FQNNGV. Deletions cut 1 base from V and 7 bases from J, with 17 bases between. CDR3 length: 16 amino acids. The full variable domain, in which reference TRBV11-2 and TRBJ2-1 provide the parts outside the CDR3, is EAGVAQSPRYKIIEKRQSVAFWCNPISGHATLYWYQQILGQGPKLLIQFQNNGVVDDSQLPKDRFSAERLKGVDSTLKIQPAKLEDSAVYLCASSLVSGSYFNEQFFGPGTRLTVL.

V is TRBV7-9 and J is TRBJ2-5; 9 bases agree with TRBD1. The CDR3 consists of 15 residues. J was trimmed by 3 bases and V by 4 bases; bases with no gene match: 6. The germline V gene encodes CDR1 SEHNR and CDR2 FQNEAQ (reference sequence). CDR3 protein: CASSSPGTGKETQYF. The CDR3 DNA sequence: TGTGCCAGCAGCTCACCTGGGACAGGGAAAGAGACCCAGTACTTC.

The rearrangement uses TRBV15 and TRBJ2-1, with 8 positions matching TRBD2. CDR3 length equals 15 residues. The V and J ends lost 2 bases and 9 bases, in that order; junction bases with no gene match: 9. Germline loops: CDR1 LNHNV, CDR2 YYDKDF (reference sequence). As DNA, the CDR3 is TGTGCCACCAGCAGACGGGAGGGCCTGAAGTTTGAGCAGTTCTTC. The encoded protein is CATSRREGLKFEQFF.

The chain is built from TRBV6-6 and TRBJ2-3; D may be TRBD2 (6 bases). The CDR3 has 14 residues. The germline V gene has CDR1 MNHNY and CDR2 SVGAGI (reference sequence). V lost 5 bases and J lost 3, with 12 bases in between. The CDR3 DNA sequence: TGTGCCAGCAGTCCGATAGGAGGGACAGATACGCAGTATTTT. This codes for CASSPIGGTDTQYF.

V is TRBV2 and J is TRBJ1-1; 7 bases fit TRBD1. The CDR3 contains 16 residues. Germline CDR1 is SNHLY and CDR2 is FYNNEI. Trimming cost V 11 bases and J 1 base; bases outside gene matches: 16. Written as DNA, the CDR3 is TGTGCCGACTCTGCCGGGACAGCCTACCCGAACACTGAAGCTTTCTTT. It specifies CADSAGTAYPNTEAFF.

The V gene is TRBV4-3, the J gene TRBJ2-5; 8 bases match TRBD2. CDR1 and CDR2 (germline): LGHNA, YSLEER. With 4 bases clipped from V and 1 base from J, the junction kept 5 bases outside the gene matches. The CDR3 consists of 15 residues. The CDR3 DNA sequence: TGCGCCAGCAGCCCTGGACGGGGGGGCCAAGAGACCCAGTACTTC. It codes for CASSPGRGGQETQYF.

The chain has TRBV6-6 and TRBJ1-1, with D perhaps TRBD1 (6 bases). V lost 5 bases, J lost 5 bases, and 9 bases lay in between. Germline values: CDR1 MNHNY, CDR2 SVGAGI (reference sequence). The length of the CDR3 is 12 residues. The CDR3 DNA reads TGTGCCAGCAGTACAGGGCCTACTGAAGCTTTCTTT. Protein: CASSTGPTEAFF.

V usage is TRBV7-2 and J usage is TRBJ1-2, with D possibly matching TRBD1 (6 bases). The V end was cut by 1 base, the J end by 6 bases, with 21 bases between. This CDR3 contains 17 residues. Germline V gives CDR1 SGHTA, CDR2 FQGNSA. CDR3 sequence: CASSLVLGGGVVDGYTF. DNA of the CDR3: TGTGCCAGCAGCTTAGTGTTGGGGGGCGGGGTAGTGGATGGCTACACCTTC.

The chain carries TRBV27 and TRBJ2-7, with 8 bases identical to TRBD2. This CDR3 region has 15 residues. CDR1 MNHEY and CDR2 SMNVEV come from the germline V gene (reference sequence). The V and J ends lost 2 bases and 2 bases, in that order; junction bases with no gene match: 5. The CDR3 region is CASSLGLAVPYEQYF. Here the CDR3 DNA reads TGTGCCAGCAGTTTAGGACTAGCAGTGCCCTACGAGCAGTACTTC.

The chain uses TRBV4-1 and TRBJ2-1; D might be TRBD1 or TRBD2, each matching 5 bases. The CDR3 contains 16 residues. Trimming removed 0 bases from V and 0 bases from J, with 9 bases in between. The V gene's germline CDR1 is MGHRA and CDR2 YSYEKL. For the CDR3, the DNA is TGCGCCAGCAGCCAAGATGGGGGAGTCTCCTACAATGAGCAGTTCTTC. Protein: CASSQDGGVSYNEQFF.

Concerning this clone: This specimen includes other DNA sequences encoding the same CDR3. This sequence joins TRBV18 and TRBJ2-7; tentatively, D is TRBD2 (5 bases). V lost 0 bases, J lost 2 bases, and 5 bases lay in between. Per the germline V gene, CDR1 is KGHSH and CDR2 is LQKENI. The CDR3 length is 13 residues. This CDR3 reads CASSPPTTYEQYF. CDR3 in DNA: TGTGCCAGCTCACCACCGACTACCTACGAGCAGTACTTC.

In this sample, this clone turned up a few times. J is TRBJ2-2 and V is TRBV7-9; TRBD2 matches 9 bases. The CDR3 loop spans 16 amino acids. With 5 bases clipped from V and 7 bases from J, the junction kept 11 bases outside the gene matches. Germline V gene data show CDR1 as SEHNR and CDR2 as FQNEAQ (reference sequence). CDR3 sequence (DNA): TGTGCCAGCAGCGACGGGGTAGCGGGAGAGAACGGGGAGCTGTTTTTT. Residues: CASSDGVAGENGELFF.

This clone was observed a few times. This chain links TRBV7-8 with TRBJ2-7, with D perhaps TRBD1 (6 bases). CDR1 SGHVS and CDR2 FQNEAQ come from the germline V gene. V dropped 4 bases and J dropped 4 bases, with 8 bases sitting between them. The CDR3 is made up of 12 amino acids. This chain's CDR3 is CASSSGQYEQYF. The DNA of the CDR3 is TGTGCCAGCAGCTCCGGACAGTACGAGCAGTACTTC.

V usage is TRBV30 and J usage is TRBJ2-6; 11 nucleotides align to TRBD1. The CDR3 spans 17 residues. Per germline, CDR1 GTSNPN and CDR2 SVGIG (reference sequence). The V segment lost 5 bases and the J segment 2 bases; nucleotides outside the gene matches: 8. This CDR3 reads CAWGRDRGGAGANVLTF. The CDR3 DNA follows: TGTGCCTGGGGCCGGGACAGGGGGGGGGCTGGGGCCAACGTCCTGACTTTC.

Only one count was recorded for this clone. V usage is TRBV6-5 and J usage is TRBJ2-2, with D maybe TRBD1 (5 bases). CDR1 is MNHEY, CDR2 SVGAGI, per germline. V lost 0 bases to trimming and J lost 1 base, with 6 bases between them. The CDR3 has 15 residues. The CDR3 coding sequence is TGTGCCAGCAGTTACTCCAGGGAGAACACCGGGGAGCTGTTTTTT. Amino acids: CASSYSRENTGELFF.

The gene calls are TRBV7-2 and TRBJ2-7; 9 bases fit TRBD2. This CDR3 comprises 12 residues. Germline assignment: CDR1 SGHTA and CDR2 FQGNSA. V lost 4 bases to trimming and J lost 6 bases; unmatched junction nucleotides: 1. The CDR3 region has the DNA TGTGCCAGCAGCTGGACTAGCGCCGAGCAGTACTTC. Translation: CASSWTSAEQYF. Supplemented by reference TRBV7-2 and TRBJ2-7, the full variable domain reads GAGVSQSPSNKVTEKGKDVELRCDPISGHTALYWYRQSLGQGLEFLIYFQGNSAPDKSGLPSDRFSAERTGGSVSTLTIQRTQQEDSAVYLCASSWTSAEQYFGPGTRLTVT.

The genes are TRBV28 and TRBJ2-5; TRBD2 matches 9 bases. The CDR3 covers 14 residues. The V and J ends lost 3 bases and 3 bases, in that order; junction bases with no gene match: 2. Germline lookup yields CDR1 MDHEN and CDR2 SYDVKM. CDR3 coding DNA: TGTGCCAGCAGTTTCAGACTAGCGGAAGAGACCCAGTACTTC. Its protein is CASSFRLAEETQYF.

CDR3 in amino acids: CASSLSRDRTYEQYF. CDR3 nucleotide sequence: TGTGCCAGCAGTTTATCAAGGGACAGAACTTACGAGCAGTACTTC. The chain couples TRBV27 to TRBJ2-7, with 7 bases aligning to TRBD1. V gave up 0 bases and J gave up 4 bases; unmatched junction bases: 6. The CDR3 has 15 residues. Germline V lookup: CDR1 MNHEY, CDR2 SMNVEV (reference sequence).

The genes are TRBV7-2 and TRBJ2-7, with 11 bases lining up with TRBD2. Germline CDR1 and CDR2: SGHTA and FQGNSA. V lost 3 bases, J lost 3 bases, and 13 bases stayed unmatched. The CDR3 is made up of 18 amino acids. The CDR3 region has the DNA TGTGCCAGCAGCTTCCGGACTAGCGGGTCTTCGTTAAACTACGAGCAGTACTTC. Translated: CASSFRTSGSSLNYEQYF.

The rearrangement joins TRBV29-1 to TRBJ1-3, with 8 bases that match TRBD1. V lost 7 bases, J lost 2 bases, and 4 bases stayed unmatched. The CDR3 is made up of 13 amino acids. Germline V gene lookup returns CDR1 SQVTM and CDR2 ANQGSEA. The CDR3 reads CSAYRGTGNTIYF. CDR3 bases: TGCAGCGCATACAGGGGGACTGGAAACACCATATATTTT.

V gene TRBV11-3 combines with J gene TRBJ2-3; unclear D gene. Deletions cut 7 bases from V and 4 bases from J, with 0 bases between. The CDR3 consists of 9 residues. CDR1 and CDR2 (germline): SGHNT, YENEEA. The CDR3 region is CASTDTQYF. The CDR3 nucleotides are TGTGCCAGCACAGATACGCAGTATTTT.

In its sample, this clone was seen a few times. The chain carries TRBV7-8 and TRBJ1-3; D gene ambiguous. The CDR3 is made up of 13 amino acids. Germline CDR1 is SGHVS and CDR2 is FQNEAQ. V shed 1 base and J shed 3 bases, with 4 bases lying between them. CDR3: CASSLVDGNTIYF. CDR3 sequence (DNA): TGTGCCAGCAGCTTAGTAGATGGAAACACCATATATTTT.

This clone was counted a single time. The chain joins TRBV28 to TRBJ2-7; tentatively, D is TRBD1 (5 bases). Trimming left V 6 bases short and J 2 bases short, with 14 bases between. Looked up from germline, CDR1 is MDHEN and CDR2 is SYDVKM. The CDR3 covers 14 residues. The CDR3 sequence is CASRSIGHPYEQYF. The CDR3 DNA reads as TGTGCCAGCAGATCCATCGGACACCCCTACGAGCAGTACTTC.

J is TRBJ2-3 and V is TRBV4-3, with a weak D call TRBD1 (5 bases). CDR3 size: 19 residues. CDR1 is LGHNA and CDR2 is YSLEER in the germline V gene. Trimming took 0 bases from V and 6 from J, leaving 25 bases between them. The CDR3 DNA sequence: TGCGCCAGCAGCCAAGATAGTTTTGGTAAGGCAGGGCGAATGGATACGCAGTATTTT. This translates into CASSQDSFGKAGRMDTQYF.

V usage is TRBV28 and J usage is TRBJ2-7, with 7 bases lining up with TRBD1. J gave up 5 bases and V 1 base, and 8 bases lay outside the gene matches. The germline gives CDR1 MDHEN, CDR2 SYDVKM. The CDR3 contains 15 residues. The CDR3 loop reads CASSLSNEQGNEQYF. Written as DNA, the CDR3 is TGTGCCAGCAGTTTATCCAACGAACAGGGGAACGAGCAGTACTTC.

The V call is TRBV18, the J call TRBJ1-1, with D unclear. The CDR3 extends over 13 amino acids. CDR1 and CDR2 from the germline V gene are KGHSH and LQKENI. V was cut by 2 bases and J by 0 bases, with 4 bases left in between. DNA of the CDR3: TGTGCCAGCTCACCAACACTGAACACTGAAGCTTTCTTT. Its translation is CASSPTLNTEAFF.